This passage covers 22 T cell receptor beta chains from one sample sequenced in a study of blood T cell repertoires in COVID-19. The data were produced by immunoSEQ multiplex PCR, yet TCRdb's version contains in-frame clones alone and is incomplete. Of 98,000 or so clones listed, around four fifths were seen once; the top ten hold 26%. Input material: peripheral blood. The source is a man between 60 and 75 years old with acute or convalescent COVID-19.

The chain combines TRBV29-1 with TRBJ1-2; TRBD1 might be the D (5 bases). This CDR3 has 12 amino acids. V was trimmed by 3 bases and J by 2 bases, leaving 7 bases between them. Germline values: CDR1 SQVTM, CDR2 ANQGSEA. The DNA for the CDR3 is TGCAGCGTTGAGACAGAAAACTATGGCTACACCTTC. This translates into CSVETENYGYTF.

CDR3 bases: TGTGCCAGCAGGGTAACAGGAGATAGCAATCAGCCCCAGCATTTT. This gives the protein CASRVTGDSNQPQHF. J is TRBJ1-5 and V is TRBV6-1; TRBD1 might be the D (5 bases). V was pared by 6 bases and J by 0 bases, with 12 bases between. The CDR3 is 15 residues long. Germline V gene data show CDR1 as MNHNS and CDR2 as SASEGT.

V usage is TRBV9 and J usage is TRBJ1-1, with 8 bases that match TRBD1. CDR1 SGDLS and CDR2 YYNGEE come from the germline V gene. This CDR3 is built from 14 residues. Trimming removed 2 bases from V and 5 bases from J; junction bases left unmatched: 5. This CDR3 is CASSVGTGRTEAFF. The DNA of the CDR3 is TGTGCCAGCAGCGTTGGGACAGGACGGACTGAAGCTTTCTTT.

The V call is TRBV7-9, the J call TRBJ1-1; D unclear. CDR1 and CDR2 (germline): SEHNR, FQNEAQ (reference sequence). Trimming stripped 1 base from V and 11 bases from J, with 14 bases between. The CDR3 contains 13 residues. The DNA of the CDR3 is TGTGCCAGCAGCTTAGGCCACGGACGGGAGGCTTTCTTT. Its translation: CASSLGHGREAFF.

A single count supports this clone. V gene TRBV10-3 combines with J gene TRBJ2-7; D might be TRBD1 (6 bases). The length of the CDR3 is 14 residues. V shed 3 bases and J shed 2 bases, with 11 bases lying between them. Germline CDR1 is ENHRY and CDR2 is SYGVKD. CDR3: CAISETTGTYEQYF. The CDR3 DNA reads TGTGCCATCAGTGAAACAACAGGGACCTACGAGCAGTACTTC.

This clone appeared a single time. CDR3 sequence reads: CASSINCLAGVRDEQYV. CDR3 coding DNA: TGTGCCAGCAGCATAAATTGCCTAGCGGGAGTTCGGGACGAGCAGTACGTC. J is TRBJ2-7 and V is TRBV21-1; TRBD2 was called by the table and not checked on the DNA. TRBV21-1 is termed a pseudogene. The CDR3 runs to 17 residues.

CDR3 protein: CASSLAGGRKEQYF. DNA of the CDR3: TGTGCCAGCAGCTTAGCGGGAGGGCGAAAGGAGCAGTACTTC. V and J are TRBV11-2 and TRBJ2-7, with 8 bases lining up with TRBD2. Per germline, CDR1 SGHAT and CDR2 FQNNGV. The CDR3 covers 14 residues. V dropped 1 base and J dropped 7; count of bases not matched to a gene: 6. The whole variable domain, remainder taken from reference TRBV11-2 and TRBJ2-7, is EAGVAQSPRYKIIEKRQSVAFWCNPISGHATLYWYQQILGQGPKLLIQFQNNGVVDDSQLPKDRFSAERLKGVDSTLKIQPAKLEDSAVYLCASSLAGGRKEQYFGPGTRLTVT.

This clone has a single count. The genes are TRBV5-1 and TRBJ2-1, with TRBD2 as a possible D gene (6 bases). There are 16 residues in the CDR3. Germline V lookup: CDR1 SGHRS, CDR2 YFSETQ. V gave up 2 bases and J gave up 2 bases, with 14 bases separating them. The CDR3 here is CASSLSGQPAYNEQFF. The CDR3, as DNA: TGCGCCAGCAGCTTAAGCGGGCAGCCGGCCTACAATGAGCAGTTCTTC.

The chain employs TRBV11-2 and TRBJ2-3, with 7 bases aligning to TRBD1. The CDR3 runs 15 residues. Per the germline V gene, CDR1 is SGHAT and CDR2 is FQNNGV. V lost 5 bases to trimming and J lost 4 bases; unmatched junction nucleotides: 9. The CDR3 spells CASSGRQGRADTQYF. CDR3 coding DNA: TGTGCCAGCAGCGGGCGACAGGGTAGGGCAGATACGCAGTATTTT. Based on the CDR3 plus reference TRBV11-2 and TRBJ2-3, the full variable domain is EAGVAQSPRYKIIEKRQSVAFWCNPISGHATLYWYQQILGQGPKLLIQFQNNGVVDDSQLPKDRFSAERLKGVDSTLKIQPAKLEDSAVYLCASSGRQGRADTQYFGPGTRLTVL.

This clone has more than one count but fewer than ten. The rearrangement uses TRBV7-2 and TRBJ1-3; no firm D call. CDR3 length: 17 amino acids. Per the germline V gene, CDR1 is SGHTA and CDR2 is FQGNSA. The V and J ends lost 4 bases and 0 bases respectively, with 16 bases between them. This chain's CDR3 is CASSSSLGTYSGNTIYF. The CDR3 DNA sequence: TGTGCCAGCAGCTCTTCCTTGGGCACCTACTCTGGAAACACCATATATTTT. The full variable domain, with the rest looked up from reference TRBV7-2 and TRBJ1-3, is GAGVSQSPSNKVTEKGKDVELRCDPISGHTALYWYRQSLGQGLEFLIYFQGNSAPDKSGLPSDRFSAERTGGSVSTLTIQRTQQEDSAVYLCASSSSLGTYSGNTIYFGEGSWLTVV.

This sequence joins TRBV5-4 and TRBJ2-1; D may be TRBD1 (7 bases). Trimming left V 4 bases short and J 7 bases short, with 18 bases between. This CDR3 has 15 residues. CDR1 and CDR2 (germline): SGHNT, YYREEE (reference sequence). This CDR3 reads CASSRVQGGANEQFF. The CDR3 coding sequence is TGTGCCAGCAGCCGCGTTCAGGGGGGTGCAAATGAGCAGTTCTTC.

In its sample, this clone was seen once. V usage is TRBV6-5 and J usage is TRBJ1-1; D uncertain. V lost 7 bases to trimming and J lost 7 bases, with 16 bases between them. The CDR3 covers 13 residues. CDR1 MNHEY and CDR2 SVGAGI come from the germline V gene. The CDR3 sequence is CASTPRAGSEAFF. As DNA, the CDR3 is TGTGCCAGCACCCCCCGGGCGGGAAGTGAAGCTTTCTTT.

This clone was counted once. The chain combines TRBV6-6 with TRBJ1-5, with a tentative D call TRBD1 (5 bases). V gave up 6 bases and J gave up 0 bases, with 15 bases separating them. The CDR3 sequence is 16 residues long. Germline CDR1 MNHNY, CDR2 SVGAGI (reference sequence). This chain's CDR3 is CASRHFGGGSNQPQHF. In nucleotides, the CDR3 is TGTGCCAGCAGACACTTCGGGGGGGGTAGCAATCAGCCCCAGCATTTT.

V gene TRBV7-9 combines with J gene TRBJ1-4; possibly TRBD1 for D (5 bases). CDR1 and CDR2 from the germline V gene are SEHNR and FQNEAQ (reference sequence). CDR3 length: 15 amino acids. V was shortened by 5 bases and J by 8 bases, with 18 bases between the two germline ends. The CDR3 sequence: CASSHDSKQREKLFF. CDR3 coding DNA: TGTGCCAGCAGCCATGACAGCAAACAACGGGAAAAACTGTTTTTT. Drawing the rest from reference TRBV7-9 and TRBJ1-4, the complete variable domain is DTGVSQNPRHKITKRGQNVTFRCDPISEHNRLYWYRQTLGQGPEFLTYFQNEAQLEKSRLLSDRFSAERPKGSFSTLEIQRTEQGDSAMYLCASSHDSKQREKLFFGSGTQLSVL.

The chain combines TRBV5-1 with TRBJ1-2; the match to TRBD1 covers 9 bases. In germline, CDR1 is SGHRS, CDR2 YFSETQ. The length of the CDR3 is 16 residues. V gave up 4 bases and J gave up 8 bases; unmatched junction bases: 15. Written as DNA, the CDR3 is TGCGCCAGCAGCGAAATCTCGGGGGACAGGGTTGGAGGCTACACCTTC. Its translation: CASSEISGDRVGGYTF.

The CDR3 coding sequence is TGTGCCAGCAGCAAAGGGTCGGAAGAGGGACAGGTTTTCTACGAGCAGTACGTC. As protein: CASSKGSEEGQVFYEQYV. The chain couples TRBV21-1 to TRBJ2-7; the table's D call of TRBD1 was not tested on the DNA. TRBV21-1 is marked as a pseudogene. This CDR3 is 18 amino acids long.

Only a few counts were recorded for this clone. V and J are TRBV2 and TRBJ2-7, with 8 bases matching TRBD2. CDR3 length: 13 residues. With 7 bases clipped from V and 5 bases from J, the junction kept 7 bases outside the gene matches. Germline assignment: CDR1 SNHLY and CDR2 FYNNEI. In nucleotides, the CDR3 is TGTGCCAGCAACACAGCGGGAGTCGACGAGCAGTACTTC. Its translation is CASNTAGVDEQYF.

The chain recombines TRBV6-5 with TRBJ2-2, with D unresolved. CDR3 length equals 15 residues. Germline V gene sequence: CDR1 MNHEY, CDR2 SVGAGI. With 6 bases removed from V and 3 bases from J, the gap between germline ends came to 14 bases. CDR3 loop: CASSSVRSDTGELFF. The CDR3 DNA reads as TGTGCCAGCAGCTCGGTGAGGTCGGACACCGGGGAGCTGTTTTTT.

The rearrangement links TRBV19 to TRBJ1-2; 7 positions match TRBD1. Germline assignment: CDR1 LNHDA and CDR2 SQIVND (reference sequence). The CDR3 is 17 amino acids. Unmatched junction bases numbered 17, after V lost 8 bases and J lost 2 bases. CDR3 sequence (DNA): TGTGCCAGTCCCCAGCGGCACAGGGGCCCTTTCAACTATGGCTACACCTTC. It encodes CASPQRHRGPFNYGYTF.

The DNA of the CDR3 is TGTGCCATCTTCAGCGGGAGGGCCTGGGGTGAGCAGTTCTTC. Protein sequence: CAIFSGRAWGEQFF. The gene calls are TRBV10-3 and TRBJ2-1; 10 nucleotides align to TRBD2. Germline V gives CDR1 ENHRY, CDR2 SYGVKD. The V segment lost 8 bases and the J segment 9 bases; nucleotides outside the gene matches: 10. This CDR3 has 14 residues.

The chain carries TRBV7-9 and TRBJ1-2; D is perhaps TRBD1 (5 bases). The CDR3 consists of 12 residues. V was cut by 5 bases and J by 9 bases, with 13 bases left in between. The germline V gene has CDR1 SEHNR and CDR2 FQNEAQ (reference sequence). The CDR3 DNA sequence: TGTGCCAGCAGCCCCGGCCAGGGAAGCTACACCTTC. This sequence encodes CASSPGQGSYTF. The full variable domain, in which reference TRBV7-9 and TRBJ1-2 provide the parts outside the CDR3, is DTGVSQNPRHKITKRGQNVTFRCDPISEHNRLYWYRQTLGQGPEFLTYFQNEAQLEKSRLLSDRFSAERPKGSFSTLEIQRTEQGDSAMYLCASSPGQGSYTFGSGTRLTVV.

CDR3 sequence reads: CASSIDGERYEQYF. Here the CDR3 DNA reads TGTGCCAGTAGTATAGATGGGGAGAGATACGAGCAGTACTTC. V gene TRBV19 combines with J gene TRBJ2-7; D may be TRBD2 (5 bases). V shed 0 bases and J shed 4 bases, with 10 bases lying between them. The CDR3 runs 14 residues. Looked up from germline, CDR1 is LNHDA and CDR2 is SQIVND (reference sequence).